Below, 14 T cell receptor beta chains from the same sample are listed, as sequenced in a study of T cell responses to AZD1222 COVID-19 vaccine. Some clones are missing from TCRdb's copy, which holds only in-frame ones; the method was immunoSEQ multiplex PCR. Of approximately 120,000 clones listed, roughly 90% are singletons. Sequences were derived from peripheral blood, sampled on day 0 of MenACWY control vaccination. The receptors derive from an adult in good health.

The chain recombines TRBV4-3 with TRBJ2-1; 7 nucleotides agree with TRBD2. The CDR3 sequence is 16 residues long. The V gene end was trimmed by 3 bases and the J gene end by 2 bases; junction bases not matched to a gene: 7. Per the germline V gene, CDR1 is LGHNA and CDR2 is YSLEER. The CDR3 is CASSQSGASTYNEQFF. CDR3 nucleotides: TGCGCCAGCAGCCAGAGCGGGGCTAGCACCTACAATGAGCAGTTCTTC.

V is TRBV25-1 and J is TRBJ1-1; D might be TRBD1 (6 bases). The CDR3 is made up of 16 amino acids. CDR1 and CDR2 (germline): MGHDK, SYGVNS. V was trimmed by 4 bases and J by 0 bases, leaving 15 bases between them. CDR3 DNA sequence: TGTGCCAGCAGTGGTTATCAGGGGACTTTGAACACTGAAGCTTTCTTT. This sequence encodes CASSGYQGTLNTEAFF.

The rearrangement joins TRBV11-3 to TRBJ1-6, with D tentatively TRBD1 (5 bases). There are 16 residues in the CDR3. The V end was cut by 3 bases, the J end by 0 bases, with 9 bases between. Germline values: CDR1 SGHNT, CDR2 YENEEA. The CDR3: CASSFGGTSYNSPLHF. Here the CDR3 DNA reads TGTGCCAGCAGCTTTGGGGGGACCTCCTATAATTCACCCCTCCACTTT.

This sequence joins TRBV20-1 and TRBJ1-2; TRBD1 agrees at 9 bases. The J segment lost 2 bases and the V segment lost 6 bases, leaving 4 bases of the junction unmatched. The CDR3 totals 13 residues. Germline V gene data show CDR1 as DFQATT and CDR2 as SNEGSKA (reference sequence). The CDR3 region is CSASTGGNYGYTF. In nucleotides, the CDR3 is TGCAGTGCGAGTACAGGGGGCAACTATGGCTACACCTTC.

This clone was detected a few times. V usage is TRBV7-2 and J usage is TRBJ2-3; D gene ambiguous. This CDR3 has 15 residues. Per the germline V gene, CDR1 is SGHTA and CDR2 is FQGNSA. V was cut by 1 base and J by 0 bases, with 8 bases left in between. CDR3 in amino acids: CASSLDGGSTDTQYF. CDR3 DNA sequence: TGTGCCAGCAGCTTAGATGGCGGAAGCACAGATACGCAGTATTTT.

The chain couples TRBV7-3 to TRBJ2-3; perhaps TRBD1 as D (5 bases). The CDR3 consists of 13 residues. The V gene lost 6 bases and the J gene lost 1 base, with 8 bases spanning the gap. Per the germline V gene, CDR1 is SGHTA and CDR2 is FQGTGA. The CDR3 DNA sequence: TGTGCCAGCAGTCGCAGGGGCACAGATACGCAGTATTTT. This translates into CASSRRGTDTQYF.

The rearrangement links TRBV3-1 (or the pseudogene TRBV3-2) to TRBJ2-1, with unresolved D. V lost 0 bases to trimming and J lost 4 bases, with 10 bases between them. CDR1 is LGHDT, CDR2 YNNKEL, per germline (reference sequence). The CDR3 covers 15 residues. CDR3 loop: CASSQEVAPYNEQFF. DNA of the CDR3: TGTGCCAGCAGCCAAGAGGTGGCACCTTACAATGAGCAGTTCTTC.

J is TRBJ2-1 and V is TRBV19; tentatively, D is TRBD1 or TRBD2 (5 bases each). Germline CDR1 LNHDA, CDR2 SQIVND (reference sequence). The CDR3 has 17 residues. V dropped 5 bases and J dropped 7 bases, with 24 bases sitting between them. This chain's CDR3 is CASSPLGARLTGNEQFF. As DNA, the CDR3 is TGTGCCAGTAGTCCTCTAGGGGCCCGCCTTACGGGGAATGAGCAGTTCTTC.

This rearrangement joins TRBV11-1 to TRBJ1-1; D remains ambiguous. CDR3 size: 13 residues. Trimming stripped 4 bases from V and 1 base from J, with 7 bases between. Germline CDR1 reads SGHAT; CDR2 reads FQDESV (reference sequence). CDR3 in amino acids: CASSYTENTEAFF. For the CDR3, the DNA is TGTGCCAGCAGCTACACAGAGAACACTGAAGCTTTCTTT.

The chain has TRBV7-2 and TRBJ2-3; 16 positions match TRBD2. J gave up 5 bases and V 5 bases, and 4 bases lay outside the gene matches. From germline, CDR1 is SGHTA and CDR2 FQGNSA. This CDR3 is 16 amino acids long. CDR3 residues: CASSGTSGGALDTQYF. CDR3 nucleotides: TGTGCCAGCAGCGGGACTAGCGGGGGGGCGTTAGATACGCAGTATTTT.

The chain recombines TRBV20-1 with TRBJ1-1; D remains unclear. CDR1 and CDR2 (germline): DFQATT, SNEGSKA (reference sequence). This CDR3 has 11 residues. CDR3 sequence reads: CSTDGNTEAFF. The DNA for the CDR3 is TGCAGCACAGACGGGAACACTGAAGCTTTCTTT.

The CDR3 sequence: CASKTGGYGYTF. The CDR3 region has the DNA TGTGCCAGTAAGACAGGGGGCTATGGCTACACCTTC. The chain has TRBV28 and TRBJ1-2; 9 nucleotides align to TRBD1. V lost 9 bases to trimming and J lost 4 bases; unmatched junction nucleotides: 3. Germline V gene lookup returns CDR1 MDHEN and CDR2 SYDVKM. The CDR3 runs to 12 residues.

The rearrangement uses TRBV7-2 and TRBJ1-3, with TRBD1 identical over 8 bases. The CDR3 is made up of 15 amino acids. CDR1 SGHTA and CDR2 FQGNSA come from the germline V gene. With 3 bases clipped from V and 3 bases from J, the junction kept 4 bases outside the gene matches. The chain's CDR3 is CASSFRGLDGNTIYF. DNA of the CDR3: TGTGCCAGCAGCTTCAGGGGGCTAGATGGAAACACCATATATTTT.

V and J are TRBV7-2 and TRBJ2-3, with TRBD2 matching over 9 bases. The CDR3 totals 15 residues. Germline V gene sequence: CDR1 SGHTA, CDR2 FQGNSA. Trimming cost V 1 base and J 5 bases; bases outside gene matches: 4. The CDR3 nucleotides read TGTGCCAGCAGCTTAGTGGCGGGGGGGCGAGATACGCAGTATTTT. This sequence encodes CASSLVAGGRDTQYF. The full variable domain, with the rest looked up from reference TRBV7-2 and TRBJ2-3, is GAGVSQSPSNKVTEKGKDVELRCDPISGHTALYWYRQSLGQGLEFLIYFQGNSAPDKSGLPSDRFSAERTGGSVSTLTIQRTQQEDSAVYLCASSLVAGGRDTQYFGPGTRLTVL.